Each of the 23 T cell receptor beta chains below was sequenced from the same sample in a study of blood T cell repertoires in COVID-19. TCRdb's table, derived via immunoSEQ multiplex PCR, lists solely in-frame clones and lacks some. The table records some 70,000 clones, about 85% of them present only once. Sequencing was done on a sample of peripheral blood. All receptors derive from a woman between 50 and 59 years old with COVID-19, enrolled during active disease.

V usage is TRBV2 and J usage is TRBJ2-1; 8 bases are shared with TRBD2. The CDR3 is 18 amino acids. Trimming took 6 bases from V and 0 from J; bases not matched to a gene: 13. Germline CDR1 and CDR2: SNHLY and FYNNEI. The CDR3 sequence: CASRYPKRERLSYNEQFF. CDR3 in DNA: TGTGCCAGCAGGTATCCCAAGCGGGAGCGACTCTCCTACAATGAGCAGTTCTTC.

The chain uses TRBV7-9 and TRBJ1-2, with TRBD1 as a possible D gene (6 bases). V dropped 5 bases and J dropped 3 bases, with 16 bases sitting between them. Germline V CDR1 and CDR2: SEHNR, FQNEAQ (reference sequence). This CDR3 region has 15 residues. This chain's CDR3 is CASSPRGAGDYGYTF. DNA of the CDR3: TGTGCCAGCAGCCCCCGGGGGGCCGGGGACTATGGCTACACCTTC.

J is TRBJ2-3 and V is TRBV29-1, with 9 bases lining up with TRBD2. The CDR3 spans 15 residues. Trimming cost V 3 bases and J 6 bases; bases outside gene matches: 10. The germline CDR1 and CDR2 sequences are SQVTM and ANQGSEA. This CDR3 reads CSVDGSGGQWDTQYF. CDR3 coding DNA: TGCAGCGTTGACGGTAGCGGGGGACAATGGGATACGCAGTATTTT.

The chain employs TRBV6-5 and TRBJ1-5, with unresolved D. CDR3 length: 15 residues. Germline CDR1 is MNHEY and CDR2 is SVGAGI. Trimming shortened V by 7 bases and J by 6 bases, and 19 bases separated the two germline ends. The CDR3, as DNA: TGTGCCAGCAAAGCAATCCAAGGGAGTGGTCAGCCCCAGCATTTT. It encodes CASKAIQGSGQPQHF.

The chain combines TRBV6-5 with TRBJ2-7; 9 bases line up with TRBD1. V gave up 8 bases and J gave up 4 bases; unmatched junction bases: 6. CDR3 size: 13 residues. The V gene's germline CDR1 is MNHEY and CDR2 SVGAGI. The CDR3 region has the DNA TGTGCCAGCGCGAGACAGGGGGGATACGAGCAGTACTTC. Translating gives CASARQGGYEQYF.

The V call is TRBV19, the J call TRBJ2-3; D is undetermined. Trimming left V 4 bases short and J 7 bases short, with 18 bases between. The CDR3 covers 15 residues. CDR1 and CDR2 from the germline V gene are LNHDA and SQIVND (reference sequence). The CDR3 DNA reads as TGTGCCAGTAGTAGGCGTGCCTTGGAGTGGAATACGCAGTATTTT. This codes for CASSRRALEWNTQYF.

V usage is TRBV3-1 (or the pseudogene TRBV3-2) and J usage is TRBJ1-3; no firm D call. Trimming shortened V by 4 bases and J by 2 bases, and 15 bases separated the two germline ends. Looked up from germline, CDR1 is LGHDT and CDR2 is YNNKEL (reference sequence). The CDR3 sequence is 16 residues long. The CDR3 here is CASSPAGSAAGNTIYF. Here the CDR3 DNA reads TGTGCCAGCAGCCCGGCGGGGTCGGCTGCTGGAAACACCATATATTTT.

J is TRBJ1-4 and V is TRBV7-9; D perhaps matches TRBD1 (5 bases). Germline loops: CDR1 SEHNR, CDR2 FQNEAQ (reference sequence). V was trimmed by 1 base and J by 3 bases, leaving 12 bases between them. This CDR3 comprises 16 residues. This CDR3 is CASSLGGRTSNEKLFF. The DNA of the CDR3 is TGTGCCAGCAGCTTAGGGGGCAGAACTTCTAATGAAAAACTGTTTTTT. Complete variable domain (other parts from reference TRBV7-9 and TRBJ1-4): DTGVSQNPRHKITKRGQNVTFRCDPISEHNRLYWYRQTLGQGPEFLTYFQNEAQLEKSRLLSDRFSAERPKGSFSTLEIQRTEQGDSAMYLCASSLGGRTSNEKLFFGSGTQLSVL.

V and J are TRBV20-1 and TRBJ2-7, with 10 nucleotides matching TRBD1. Trimming took 3 bases from V and 6 from J; bases not matched to a gene: 5. Germline-derived CDR1 and CDR2 are DFQATT and SNEGSKA (reference sequence). CDR3 length: 13 residues. DNA for the CDR3: TGCAGTGCTAGTCGGGACAGGGGTCGCGAGCAGTACTTC. Residues: CSASRDRGREQYF.

This clone was observed a single time. The rearrangement links TRBV28 to TRBJ1-1, with a possible D match to TRBD1 (6 bases). Between the trimmed V and J ends, which lost 2 bases and 6 bases, there was a span of 10 bases. Germline loops: CDR1 MDHEN, CDR2 SYDVKM. The CDR3 is 13 amino acids. This CDR3 is CASSLTGFSEAFF. The DNA of the CDR3 is TGTGCCAGCAGTTTAACAGGGTTCTCTGAAGCTTTCTTT.

The rearrangement joins TRBV6-5 to TRBJ2-7; 14 nucleotides line up with TRBD2. J lost 6 bases, V lost 6 bases, and 7 bases had no gene match. The V gene's germline CDR1 is MNHEY and CDR2 SVGAGI. The CDR3 covers 15 residues. The CDR3 region has the DNA TGTGCCAGCAGAGGCGGGACTAGCGGGAGTTCCGAGCAGTACTTC. Translating it yields CASRGGTSGSSEQYF.

This clone was recorded only once. This rearrangement joins TRBV14 to TRBJ2-7; weak D call: TRBD2 (6 bases). With 4 bases removed from V and 1 base from J, the gap between germline ends came to 8 bases. The CDR3 runs 13 residues. Germline loops: CDR1 SGHDN, CDR2 FVKESK. CDR3 in amino acids: CASSRDLSYEQYF. For the CDR3, the DNA is TGTGCCAGCAGCCGGGACTTATCCTACGAGCAGTACTTC.

The genes are TRBV29-1 and TRBJ2-1; 11 bases are shared with TRBD2. There are 14 residues in the CDR3. Germline CDR1 reads SQVTM; CDR2 reads ANQGSEA. V shed 8 bases, J shed 6 bases, and the junction held 9 bases outside the gene matches. This CDR3 is CSSVGTSGSNEQFF. The CDR3 bases are TGCAGCTCCGTAGGTACTAGCGGGAGCAATGAGCAGTTCTTC.

The genes are TRBV11-1 and TRBJ1-5; D not certain. Trimming stripped 5 bases from V and 1 base from J, with 12 bases between. CDR3 length: 15 amino acids. The germline V gene encodes CDR1 SGHAT and CDR2 FQDESV (reference sequence). The CDR3 region is CASSPGGGSNQPQHF. The CDR3 bases are TGTGCCAGCAGCCCCGGCGGCGGCAGCAATCAGCCCCAGCATTTT.

The V call is TRBV4-1, the J call TRBJ2-1; 8 nucleotides align to TRBD2. With 4 bases clipped from V and 4 bases from J, the junction kept 9 bases outside the gene matches. This CDR3 is 16 amino acids long. The germline V gene encodes CDR1 MGHRA and CDR2 YSYEKL. The CDR3 nucleotides read TGCGCCAGCAGCCCCCTAAGCGGGAGCCTTTACAATGAGCAGTTCTTC. Protein sequence: CASSPLSGSLYNEQFF.

The chain is built from TRBV3-1 (or the pseudogene TRBV3-2) and TRBJ1-6; the D gene is possibly TRBD1 (6 bases). Germline CDR1 is LGHDT and CDR2 is YNNKEL (reference sequence). The CDR3 has 14 amino acids. Trimming took off 6 bases at V and 5 bases at J, with 11 bases between the two ends. CDR3 protein: CASSRTDDNSPLHF. CDR3 in DNA: TGTGCCAGCAGTAGGACAGATGATAATTCACCCCTCCACTTT.

The chain couples TRBV28 to TRBJ2-7; D not certain. The germline CDR1 and CDR2 sequences are MDHEN and SYDVKM. The CDR3 loop spans 11 amino acids. The V and J ends lost 6 bases and 2 bases respectively, with 5 bases between them. CDR3 coding DNA: TGTGCCAGCAGCCGGGCCTACGAGCAGTACTTC. It codes for CASSRAYEQYF.

J is TRBJ2-7 and V is TRBV5-6, with TRBD1 matching over 8 bases. The CDR3 length is 15 residues. Germline CDR1 SGHDT, CDR2 YYEEEE. V gave up 0 bases and J gave up 4 bases; unmatched junction bases: 6. CDR3 nucleotide sequence: TGTGCCAGCAGCTTGGGGCAGGGGGCAGGGTACGAGCAGTACTTC. Residues: CASSLGQGAGYEQYF. Variable domain in full (rest from reference TRBV5-6 and TRBJ2-7): DAGVTQSPTHLIKTRGQQVTLRCSPKSGHDTVSWYQQALGQGPQFIFQYYEEEERQRGNFPDRFSGHQFPNYSSELNVNALLLGDSALYLCASSLGQGAGYEQYFGPGTRLTVT.

The count of this clone is one. The gene calls are TRBV15 and TRBJ2-1, with no clear D. The CDR3 contains 16 residues. V shed 5 bases and J shed 5 bases, with 19 bases lying between them. CDR1 and CDR2 from the germline V gene are LNHNV and YYDKDF (reference sequence). The CDR3 DNA follows: TGTGCCACCAGCCGCTACCTAGAAGTATTCCACAATGAGCAGTTCTTC. Residues: CATSRYLEVFHNEQFF.

The chain couples TRBV5-1 to TRBJ1-6; 10 bases align to TRBD1. This CDR3 is built from 15 residues. Per the germline V gene, CDR1 is SGHRS and CDR2 is YFSETQ. J was trimmed by 10 bases and V by 1 base; bases with no gene match: 5. In DNA form, the CDR3 reads TGCGCCAGCAGCTTGACAGGGACAGGGGTCTCACCCCTCCACTTT. It is translated as CASSLTGTGVSPLHF.

This clone was seen only once. The V and J genes are TRBV5-1 and TRBJ2-1, with 8 bases identical to TRBD2. The CDR3 extends over 15 amino acids. V was clipped by 0 bases and J by 6 bases; unmatched bases: 5. Germline lookup yields CDR1 SGHRS and CDR2 YFSETQ. The CDR3 sequence: CASSLGRLATNEQFF. In DNA, the CDR3 is TGCGCCAGCAGCTTGGGACGACTAGCGACCAATGAGCAGTTCTTC.

The chain recombines TRBV27 with TRBJ1-2, with D maybe TRBD1 (6 bases). The V and J ends lost 3 bases and 5 bases respectively, with 13 bases between them. The CDR3 has 14 residues. The V gene's germline CDR1 is MNHEY and CDR2 SMNVEV (reference sequence). CDR3 coding DNA: TGTGCCAGCAGTTTTCAGGGGCGATCGTATGGCTACACCTTC. It specifies CASSFQGRSYGYTF.

This chain joins TRBV28 and TRBJ1-1; TRBD1 agrees at 8 bases. Germline values: CDR1 MDHEN, CDR2 SYDVKM. This CDR3 has 16 residues. V was clipped by 6 bases and J by 0 bases; unmatched bases: 9. CDR3 DNA sequence: TGTGCCAGCAGGCCAGTCGGACAGGGATTGAACACTGAAGCTTTCTTT. Its protein is CASRPVGQGLNTEAFF.